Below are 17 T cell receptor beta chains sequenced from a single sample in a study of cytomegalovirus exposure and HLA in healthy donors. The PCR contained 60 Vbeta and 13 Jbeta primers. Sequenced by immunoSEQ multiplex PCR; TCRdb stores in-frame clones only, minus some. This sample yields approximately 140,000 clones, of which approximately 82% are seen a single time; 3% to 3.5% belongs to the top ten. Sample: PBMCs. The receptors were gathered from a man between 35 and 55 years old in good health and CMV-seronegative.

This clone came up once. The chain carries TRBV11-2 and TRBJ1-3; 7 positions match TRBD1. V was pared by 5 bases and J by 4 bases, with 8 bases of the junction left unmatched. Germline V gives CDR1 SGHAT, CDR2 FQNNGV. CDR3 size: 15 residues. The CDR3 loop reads CASSPGQSQGNTIYF. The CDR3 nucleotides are TGTGCCAGCAGCCCGGGACAGTCGCAGGGAAACACCATATATTTT.

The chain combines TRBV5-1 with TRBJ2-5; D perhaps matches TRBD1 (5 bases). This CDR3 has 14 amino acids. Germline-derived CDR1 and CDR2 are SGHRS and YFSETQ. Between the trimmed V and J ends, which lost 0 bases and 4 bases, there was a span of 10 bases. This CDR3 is CASSLVGAGETQYF. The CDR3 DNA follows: TGCGCCAGCAGCTTGGTAGGGGCAGGAGAGACCCAGTACTTC.

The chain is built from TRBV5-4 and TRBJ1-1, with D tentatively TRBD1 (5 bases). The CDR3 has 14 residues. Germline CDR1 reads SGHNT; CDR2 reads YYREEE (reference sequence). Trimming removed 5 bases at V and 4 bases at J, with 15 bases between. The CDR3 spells CASSRPGVPTEAFF. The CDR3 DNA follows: TGTGCCAGCAGTCGTCCGGGGGTCCCCACTGAAGCTTTCTTT. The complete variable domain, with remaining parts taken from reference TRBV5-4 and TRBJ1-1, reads ETGVTQSPTHLIKTRGQQVTLRCSSQSGHNTVSWYQQALGQGPQFIFQYYREEENGRGNFPPRFSGLQFPNYSSELNVNALELDDSALYLCASSRPGVPTEAFFGQGTRLTVV.

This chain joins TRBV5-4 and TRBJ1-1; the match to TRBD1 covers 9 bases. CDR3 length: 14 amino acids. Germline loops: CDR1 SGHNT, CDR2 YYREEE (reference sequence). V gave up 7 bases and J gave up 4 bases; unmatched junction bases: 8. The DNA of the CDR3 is TGTGCCAGCTCCCGGGACAGGGAGGGCACTGAAGCTTTCTTT. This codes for CASSRDREGTEAFF.

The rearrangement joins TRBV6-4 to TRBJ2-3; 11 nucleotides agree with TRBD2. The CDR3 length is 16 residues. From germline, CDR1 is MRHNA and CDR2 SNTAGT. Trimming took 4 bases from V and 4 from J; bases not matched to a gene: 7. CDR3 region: CASSVSSGGSPDTQYF. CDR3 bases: TGTGCCAGCAGTGTCTCTAGCGGGGGGAGTCCAGATACGCAGTATTTT.

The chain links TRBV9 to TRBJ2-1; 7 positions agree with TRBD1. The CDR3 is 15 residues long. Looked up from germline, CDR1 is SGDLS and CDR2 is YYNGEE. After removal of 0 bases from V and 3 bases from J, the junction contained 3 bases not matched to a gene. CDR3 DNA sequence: TGTGCCAGCAGCGTAGAAGGGGGCAGCTACAATGAGCAGTTCTTC. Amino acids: CASSVEGGSYNEQFF.

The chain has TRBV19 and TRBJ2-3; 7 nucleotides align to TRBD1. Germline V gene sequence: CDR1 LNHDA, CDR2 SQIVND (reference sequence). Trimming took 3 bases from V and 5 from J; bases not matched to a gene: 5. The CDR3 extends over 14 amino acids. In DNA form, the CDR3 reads TGTGCCAGTAGTATCGGGCAGGGGGTAGATACGCAGTATTTT. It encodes CASSIGQGVDTQYF.

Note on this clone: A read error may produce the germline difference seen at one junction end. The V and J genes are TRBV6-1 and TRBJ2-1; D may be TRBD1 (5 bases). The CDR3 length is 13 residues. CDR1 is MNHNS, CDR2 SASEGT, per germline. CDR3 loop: CASSGTGGRARVF. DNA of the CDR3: TGTGCCAGCAGCGGAACCGGCGGCAGGGCCAGGGTCTTC.

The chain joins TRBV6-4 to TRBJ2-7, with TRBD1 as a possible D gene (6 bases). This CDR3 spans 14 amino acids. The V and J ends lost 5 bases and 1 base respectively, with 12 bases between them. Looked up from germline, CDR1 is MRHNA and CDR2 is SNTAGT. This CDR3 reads CASSNNRESYEQYF. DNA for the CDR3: TGTGCCAGCAGTAACAACAGGGAATCCTACGAGCAGTACTTC.

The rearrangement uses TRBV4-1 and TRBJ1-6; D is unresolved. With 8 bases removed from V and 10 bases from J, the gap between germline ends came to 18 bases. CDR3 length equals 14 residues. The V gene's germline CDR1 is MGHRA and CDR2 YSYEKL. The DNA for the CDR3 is TGCGCCAGCCGTTCCCCGGGGAGGATCTCACCCCTCCACTTT. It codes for CASRSPGRISPLHF.

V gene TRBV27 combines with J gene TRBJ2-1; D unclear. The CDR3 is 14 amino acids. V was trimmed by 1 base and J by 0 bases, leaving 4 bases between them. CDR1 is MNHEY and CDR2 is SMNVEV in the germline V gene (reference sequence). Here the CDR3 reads CASSLFLSYNEQFF. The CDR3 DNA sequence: TGTGCCAGCAGTTTATTCCTCTCCTACAATGAGCAGTTCTTC.

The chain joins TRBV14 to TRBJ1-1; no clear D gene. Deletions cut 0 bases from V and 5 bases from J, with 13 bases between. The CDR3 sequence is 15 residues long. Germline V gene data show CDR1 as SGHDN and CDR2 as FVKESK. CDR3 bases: TGTGCCAGCAGCCAAGAAGAAGTAAGAGGGACTGAAGCTTTCTTT. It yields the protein CASSQEEVRGTEAFF.

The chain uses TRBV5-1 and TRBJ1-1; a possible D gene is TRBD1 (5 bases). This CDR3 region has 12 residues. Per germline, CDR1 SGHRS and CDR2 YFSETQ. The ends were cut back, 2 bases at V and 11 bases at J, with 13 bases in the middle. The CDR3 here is CASSLLPGVAFF. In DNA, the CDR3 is TGCGCCAGCAGCTTATTACCGGGGGTGGCTTTCTTT.

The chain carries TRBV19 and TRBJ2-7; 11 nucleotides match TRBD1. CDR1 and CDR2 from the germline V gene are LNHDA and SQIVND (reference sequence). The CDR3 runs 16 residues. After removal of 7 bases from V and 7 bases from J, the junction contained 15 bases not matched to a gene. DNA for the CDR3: TGTGCCAGTAATCCCCCCGCGGACAGGGGGCTGGGGGAGCAGTACTTC. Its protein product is CASNPPADRGLGEQYF.

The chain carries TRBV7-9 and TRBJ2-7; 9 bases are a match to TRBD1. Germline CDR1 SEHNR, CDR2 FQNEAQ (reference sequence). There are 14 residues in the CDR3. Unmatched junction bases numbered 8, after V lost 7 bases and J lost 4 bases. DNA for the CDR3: TGTGCCAGCACCCCCCGGGACAGGGTATACGAGCAGTACTTC. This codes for CASTPRDRVYEQYF.

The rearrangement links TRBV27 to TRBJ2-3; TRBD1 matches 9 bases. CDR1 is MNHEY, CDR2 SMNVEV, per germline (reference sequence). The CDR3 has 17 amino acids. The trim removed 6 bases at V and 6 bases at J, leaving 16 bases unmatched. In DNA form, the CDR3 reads TGTGCCAGCAGACCGGGACAGGGCTACACGGGAGCTGATACGCAGTATTTT. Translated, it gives CASRPGQGYTGADTQYF.

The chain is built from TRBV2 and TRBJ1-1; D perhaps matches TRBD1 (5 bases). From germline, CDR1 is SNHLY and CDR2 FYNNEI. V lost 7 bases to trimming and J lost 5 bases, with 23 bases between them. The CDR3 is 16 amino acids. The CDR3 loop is CASTRGTSSLGTEAFF. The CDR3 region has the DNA TGTGCCAGCACCAGAGGGACTTCTTCCCTGGGGACTGAAGCTTTCTTT.